This TCR beta chain was sequenced for a study of T cells after yellow fever vaccination. Regarding the study as a whole: The presence of abundant clonotypes contaminating from the bulk population was possible in FACS-sorted repertoires.

This clonotype was counted between two and nine times. Its antigen is unknown. The CDR3 contains 15 residues. Germline assignment: CDR1 MNHEY and CDR2 SVGEGT. V was cut by 6 bases and J by 2 bases, with 16 bases left in between. The authors made TCR cDNA by 5'RACE template switching, adding a universal primer site and UMIs. Using its own MiXCR run on the 5' RACE reads, TCRdb lists one record per CDR3 protein. The table includes 100,000 to 150,000 distinct CDR3 sequences, under 9% detected once. The material was CD8+ T cells sorted from PBMCs, obtained on the day of the yellow fever booster vaccination. The chain recombines TRBV6-2 or TRBV6-3 with TRBJ1-1; D is possibly TRBD1 (5 bases). This receptor was taken from a man aged 18-30 years who received the YFV17D yellow fever vaccine. The CDR3 is CASRLSSQGNTEAFF. For the CDR3, the DNA is TGTGCCAGCAGACTCTCTTCCCAGGGAAACACTGAAGCTTTCTTT.